This section outlines one T cell receptor (beta chain) sequence together with its context. The data stem from a study of blood T cell repertoires in COVID-19. Study as a whole: Acute and convalescent COVID-19 specimens originated in the United States, Italy and Spain. From T cells, B-cell-depleted T cells, or PBMCs came the material, which was cDNA or gDNA.

The V gene lost 4 bases and the J gene lost 4 bases, with 12 bases spanning the gap. There are 14 residues in the CDR3. Germline V gives CDR1 SGDLS, CDR2 YYNGEE. As processed by the authors: Reference gene primer amplification in the assay estimated nucleated cell counts. Assay used: immunoSEQ multiplex PCR; TCRdb lists only in-frame clones, some missing. The V and J calls and clone size are taken from that table; D and trimming were inferred from the DNA. Of over 50,000 clones in the sample, over 80% were seen once. The origin of this receptor is a woman in her sixties or seventies with active or convalescent COVID-19. The chain has TRBV9 and TRBJ2-1, with D possibly TRBD2 on 5 matching bases. The sample taken for sequencing was peripheral blood. The CDR3 bases are TGTGCCAGCAGCCCCCAACCGGGGTACAATGAGCAGTTCTTC. Translated, it gives CASSPQPGYNEQFF.